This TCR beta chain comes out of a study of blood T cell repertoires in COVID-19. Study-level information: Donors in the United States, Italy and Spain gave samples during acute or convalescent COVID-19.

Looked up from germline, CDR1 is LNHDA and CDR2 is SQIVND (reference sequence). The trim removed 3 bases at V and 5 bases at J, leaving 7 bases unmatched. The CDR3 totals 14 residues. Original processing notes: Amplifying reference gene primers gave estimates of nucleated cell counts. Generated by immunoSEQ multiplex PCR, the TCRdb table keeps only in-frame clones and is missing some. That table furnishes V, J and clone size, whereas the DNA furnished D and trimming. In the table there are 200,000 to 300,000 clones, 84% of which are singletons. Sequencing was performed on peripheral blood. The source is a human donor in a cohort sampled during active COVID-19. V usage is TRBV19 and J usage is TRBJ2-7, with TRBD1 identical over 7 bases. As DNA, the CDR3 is TGTGCCAGTAGTATCGGGCTAGGGGGCGACGAGCAGTACTTC. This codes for CASSIGLGGDEQYF. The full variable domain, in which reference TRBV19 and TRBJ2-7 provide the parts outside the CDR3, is DGGITQSPKYLFRKEGQNVTLSCEQNLNHDAMYWYRQDPGQGLRLIYYSQIVNDFQKGDIAEGYSVSREKKESFPLTVTSAQKNPTAFYLCASSIGLGGDEQYFGPGTRLTVT.